Shown below are 30 T cell receptor beta chains from a single sample sequenced in a study of stem cell transplantation in POMP-related autoinflammatory disease. Profiled with immunoSEQ multiplex PCR; TCRdb holds only in-frame clones, not every one. The table lists roughly 68,000 clones, approximately 91% of them singletons. The sequencing used CD4+ T cells from PBMCs, collected after stem cell transplantation. The receptors originated from a human patient with POMP-related autoinflammation and immune dysregulation (PRAID). Some T cells may have come from the graft donor.

The chain carries TRBV5-4 and TRBJ2-7; the D gene is possibly TRBD1 (6 bases). The germline V and J ends were trimmed by 10 bases and 7 bases, with 21 bases remaining between them. The CDR3 is made up of 13 amino acids. CDR1 SGHNT and CDR2 YYREEE come from the germline V gene (reference sequence). The CDR3 loop is CAYGGSREGEQYF. The CDR3 region has the DNA TGTGCCTATGGGGGCAGTAGAGAGGGGGAGCAGTACTTC.

This clone was seen just once. This CDR3 is CASSQDGDLNTGELFF. DNA of the CDR3: TGTGCCAGCAGCCAAGATGGGGATCTGAACACCGGGGAGCTGTTTTTT. The chain links TRBV4-2 to TRBJ2-2; D not resolved. Trimming shortened V by 0 bases and J by 1 base, and 9 bases separated the two germline ends. Germline values: CDR1 LGHNA, CDR2 YNFKEQ. This CDR3 comprises 16 residues.

V usage is TRBV28 and J usage is TRBJ2-7; 11 bases are a match to TRBD1. CDR1 is MDHEN and CDR2 is SYDVKM in the germline V gene. This CDR3 has 16 residues. Unmatched junction bases numbered 10, after V lost 6 bases and J lost 3 bases. CDR3 DNA: TGTGCCAGCAGCTTTTCTTCCGGGACAGGGGGCTACGAGCAGTACTTC. Its protein is CASSFSSGTGGYEQYF. The full variable domain, in which reference TRBV28 and TRBJ2-7 provide the parts outside the CDR3, is DVKVTQSSRYLVKRTGEKVFLECVQDMDHENMFWYRQDPGLGLRLIYFSYDVKMKEKGDIPEGYSVSREKKERFSLILESASTNQTSMYLCASSFSSGTGGYEQYFGPGTRLTVT.

This chain connects TRBV5-4 to TRBJ1-2, with 8 positions matching TRBD1. Germline CDR1 reads SGHNT; CDR2 reads YYREEE (reference sequence). CDR3 length: 15 residues. V lost 6 bases to trimming and J lost 4 bases; unmatched junction nucleotides: 11. CDR3 residues: CASTQDRGSVYGYTF. DNA for the CDR3: TGTGCCAGCACCCAAGACAGGGGATCAGTCTATGGCTACACCTTC.

The rearrangement joins TRBV5-1 to TRBJ1-5, with TRBD1 matching 7 bases. Trimming took 2 bases from V and 3 from J; bases not matched to a gene: 2. The germline V gene encodes CDR1 SGHRS and CDR2 YFSETQ. The length of the CDR3 is 14 residues. The CDR3, as DNA: TGCGCCAGCAGCTTAACAGGGGTCAATCAGCCCCAGCATTTT. Amino acids: CASSLTGVNQPQHF.

The J gene is TRBJ2-1, the V gene TRBV7-8; 9 bases are a match to TRBD1. The CDR3 contains 17 residues. Germline assignment: CDR1 SGHVS and CDR2 FQNEAQ. J lost 8 bases, V lost 6 bases, and 17 bases had no gene match. The CDR3 DNA reads as TGTGCCAGCAGACGAAAAGAACAGGGGGCTGTGTGGGATGAGCAGTTCTTC. Translation: CASRRKEQGAVWDEQFF.

The rearrangement joins TRBV5-1 to TRBJ1-1; TRBD1 matches 7 bases. The CDR3 loop spans 15 amino acids. With V trimmed by 0 bases and J by 4 bases, 6 bases remained unmatched. The V gene's germline CDR1 is SGHRS and CDR2 YFSETQ. CDR3 loop: CASSLASGGVTEAFF. CDR3 nucleotides: TGCGCCAGCAGCTTGGCTTCAGGGGGGGTCACTGAAGCTTTCTTT.

This rearrangement joins TRBV24-1 to TRBJ1-4; D may be TRBD1 (5 bases). The germline V and J ends were trimmed by 1 base and 7 bases, with 18 bases remaining between them. CDR3 size: 17 residues. In germline, CDR1 is KGHDR, CDR2 SFDVKD. In nucleotides, the CDR3 is TGTGCCACCAGTGATTTTGGGGACCATGGTACGGGTGAAAAACTGTTTTTT. As protein: CATSDFGDHGTGEKLFF.

The chain has TRBV27 and TRBJ2-1, with 10 nucleotides matching TRBD1. Trimming took 2 bases from V and 6 from J; bases not matched to a gene: 1. This CDR3 has 14 amino acids. CDR1 and CDR2 from the germline V gene are MNHEY and SMNVEV (reference sequence). The DNA for the CDR3 is TGTGCCAGCAGTTTAAGGGACAGGGGCAATGAGCAGTTCTTC. It is translated as CASSLRDRGNEQFF.

The V and J genes are TRBV11-2 and TRBJ1-1; no definite D call. V dropped 1 base and J dropped 0 bases, with 6 bases sitting between them. This CDR3 comprises 14 residues. CDR1 and CDR2 from the germline V gene are SGHAT and FQNNGV. DNA of the CDR3: TGTGCCAGCAGCTTAGGACGGATGAACACTGAAGCTTTCTTT. Translated, it gives CASSLGRMNTEAFF.

This clone has more than one count but fewer than ten. V and J are TRBV28 and TRBJ1-2; D is unclear. This CDR3 is 14 amino acids long. In germline, CDR1 is MDHEN, CDR2 SYDVKM. V was clipped by 6 bases and J by 1 base, with 12 bases between them. CDR3 coding DNA: TGTGCCAGCAGCGTGGACGGAGTTAACTATGGCTACACCTTC. It yields the protein CASSVDGVNYGYTF.

The CDR3 region has the DNA TGCGCCAGCAGCCTGGGACTAGCGGGACGGGGGACTAGCACAGATACGCAGTATTTT. Translation: CASSLGLAGRGTSTDTQYF. The rearrangement links TRBV5-1 to TRBJ2-3; the match to TRBD2 covers 13 bases. Germline CDR1 is SGHRS and CDR2 is YFSETQ. Trimming removed 4 bases from V and 0 bases from J; junction bases left unmatched: 11. The CDR3 consists of 19 residues.

The chain employs TRBV25-1 and TRBJ1-6; the match to TRBD1 covers 11 bases. The CDR3 covers 15 residues. Trimming took 11 bases from V and 10 from J; bases not matched to a gene: 13. In germline, CDR1 is MGHDK, CDR2 SYGVNS. The CDR3 coding sequence is TGTGCCTCCAAAAGAGGGGGACAGGGGGGATCACCCCTCCACTTT. It yields the protein CASKRGGQGGSPLHF. The variable domain in full, completed from reference TRBV25-1 and TRBJ1-6, reads EADIYQTPRYLVIGTGKKITLECSQTMGHDKMYWYQQDPGMELHLIHYSYGVNSTEKGDLSSESTVSRIRTEHFPLTLESARPSHTSQYLCASKRGGQGGSPLHFGNGTRLTVT.

The chain uses TRBV6-6 and TRBJ2-1; D gene uncertain. Trimming left V 5 bases short and J 0 bases short, with 11 bases between. The CDR3 loop spans 15 amino acids. CDR1 is MNHNY, CDR2 SVGAGI, per germline (reference sequence). The CDR3 DNA sequence: TGTGCCAGCAGTACGAGGCAGGTCTCCTACAATGAGCAGTTCTTC. It is translated as CASSTRQVSYNEQFF.

The rearrangement uses TRBV28 and TRBJ2-5; the match to TRBD2 covers 7 bases. CDR3 size: 17 residues. CDR1 and CDR2 from the germline V gene are MDHEN and SYDVKM. V lost 4 bases to trimming and J lost 3 bases; unmatched junction nucleotides: 14. Here the CDR3 DNA reads TGTGCCAGCAGTTCCCGCGAGGGGCTAGCGGCCGAAGAGACCCAGTACTTC. Its translation is CASSSREGLAAEETQYF.

The chain uses TRBV18 and TRBJ1-1; no clear D gene. V was clipped by 4 bases and J by 2 bases, with 11 bases between them. Per germline, CDR1 KGHSH and CDR2 LQKENI. The CDR3 contains 14 residues. The CDR3 region is CASSLSTDNTEAFF. The CDR3 nucleotides are TGTGCCAGCTCACTGTCGACGGATAACACTGAAGCTTTCTTT. Variable domain in full (rest from reference TRBV18 and TRBJ1-1): NAGVMQNPRHLVRRRGQEARLRCSPMKGHSHVYWYRQLPEEGLKFMVYLQKENIIDESGMPKERFSAEFPKEGPSILRIQQVVRGDSAAYFCASSLSTDNTEAFFGQGTRLTVV.

The chain joins TRBV7-7 to TRBJ2-3; 11 nucleotides line up with TRBD2. Per germline, CDR1 SSHAT and CDR2 FNYEAQ (reference sequence). V trimming: 5 bases; J trimming: 1 base; junction bases outside the gene matches: 2. The CDR3 spans 15 residues. The CDR3 region has the DNA TGTGCCAGCAGCGTGGGACTAGCGGGCACAGATACGCAGTATTTT. Amino acids: CASSVGLAGTDTQYF.

This clone was found once. The chain uses TRBV5-1 and TRBJ1-4; D unresolved. V was clipped by 7 bases and J by 4 bases, with 14 bases between them. The CDR3 length is 14 residues. CDR1 is SGHRS, CDR2 YFSETQ, per germline. In nucleotides, the CDR3 is TGCGCCAGCCGCCCTATTCCGCGTAATGAAAAACTGTTTTTT. This sequence encodes CASRPIPRNEKLFF.

This clone has more than one count but fewer than ten. This chain connects TRBV6-5 to TRBJ1-6; 9 nucleotides match TRBD1. The V segment lost 5 bases and the J segment 8 bases; nucleotides outside the gene matches: 7. The CDR3 totals 15 residues. Germline lookup yields CDR1 MNHEY and CDR2 SVGAGI. The CDR3 bases are TGTGCCAGCAGTACGGACAGGGGTCGGGATTCACCCCTCCACTTT. Translation: CASSTDRGRDSPLHF.

The chain has TRBV19 and TRBJ1-2; D call uncertain. This CDR3 has 13 amino acids. Between the trimmed V and J ends, which lost 5 bases and 4 bases, there was a span of 11 bases. Germline CDR1 LNHDA, CDR2 SQIVND (reference sequence). The CDR3 loop reads CASSPPTRYGYTF. The CDR3 DNA follows: TGTGCCAGTAGTCCCCCCACTCGCTATGGCTACACCTTC.

The V and J genes are TRBV5-4 and TRBJ2-5; D might be TRBD2 (6 bases). CDR3 length: 16 residues. The V gene lost 4 bases and the J gene lost 5 bases, with 21 bases spanning the gap. Germline V lookup: CDR1 SGHNT, CDR2 YYREEE (reference sequence). CDR3 sequence (DNA): TGTGCCAGCAGCCCCCGTGTAGCGGCAGGCTCGGAGACCCAGTACTTC. Encoded protein: CASSPRVAAGSETQYF. Together with reference TRBV5-4 and TRBJ2-5, the CDR3 gives the full variable domain: ETGVTQSPTHLIKTRGQQVTLRCSSQSGHNTVSWYQQALGQGPQFIFQYYREEENGRGNFPPRFSGLQFPNYSSELNVNALELDDSALYLCASSPRVAAGSETQYFGPGTRLLVL.

The chain employs TRBV7-8 and TRBJ2-1; the D gene is possibly TRBD2 (5 bases). The CDR3 extends over 17 amino acids. Germline V gene sequence: CDR1 SGHVS, CDR2 FQNEAQ. V lost 5 bases and J lost 0, with 17 bases in between. The CDR3 spells CASSISGLLSSYNEQFF. CDR3 bases: TGTGCCAGCAGCATCAGCGGACTCTTGAGCTCCTACAATGAGCAGTTCTTC.

V and J are TRBV19 and TRBJ2-5, with D unresolved. CDR3 length: 15 amino acids. CDR1 LNHDA and CDR2 SQIVND come from the germline V gene (reference sequence). The V end lost 5 bases, the J end lost 1 base, and 14 bases lay between the germline ends. The CDR3 loop reads CASSPRLARQETQYF. The CDR3 DNA reads TGTGCCAGTAGTCCGCGTTTGGCCCGCCAAGAGACCCAGTACTTC.

The rearrangement uses TRBV10-3 and TRBJ1-1; D unclear. Trimming took 6 bases from V and 0 from J, leaving 11 bases between them. Per germline, CDR1 ENHRY and CDR2 SYGVKD. CDR3 length equals 14 residues. The CDR3 DNA reads as TGTGCCATCAGCGCGGAACCTGTGAACACTGAAGCTTTCTTT. Translation: CAISAEPVNTEAFF.

V gene TRBV7-9 combines with J gene TRBJ2-2; D unresolved. The CDR3 length is 16 residues. The germline V gene encodes CDR1 SEHNR and CDR2 FQNEAQ (reference sequence). Trimming took off 1 base at V and 1 base at J, with 10 bases between the two ends. The CDR3 coding sequence is TGTGCCAGCAGCTTAGGTCAAAGGCGGAACACCGGGGAGCTGTTTTTT. It is translated as CASSLGQRRNTGELFF.

V gene TRBV5-6 combines with J gene TRBJ2-7; 9 nucleotides line up with TRBD2. The CDR3 length is 15 residues. V lost 4 bases and J lost 3; bases outside the gene matches: 8. Germline values: CDR1 SGHDT, CDR2 YYEEEE. The CDR3 region is CASSLLTSGYYEQYF. Here the CDR3 DNA reads TGTGCCAGCAGCCTTCTGACTAGCGGCTACTACGAGCAGTACTTC.

The chain carries TRBV12-3 or TRBV12-4 and TRBJ2-3; D uncertain. This CDR3 has 13 amino acids. Trimming pared 3 bases from V and 1 base from J, leaving 5 bases between. This chain's CDR3 is CASSFSGTDTQYF. For the CDR3, the DNA is TGTGCCAGCAGTTTCTCGGGCACAGATACGCAGTATTTT.

V usage is TRBV5-1 and J usage is TRBJ2-1; 7 bases are shared with TRBD2. From germline, CDR1 is SGHRS and CDR2 YFSETQ. The V and J ends lost 4 bases and 2 bases, in that order; junction bases with no gene match: 6. The CDR3 extends over 15 amino acids. The CDR3 loop is CASSTTGTTYNEQFF. Here the CDR3 DNA reads TGCGCCAGCAGCACGACCGGGACTACCTACAATGAGCAGTTCTTC.

The gene calls are TRBV18 and TRBJ2-5; tentatively, D is TRBD2 (5 bases). Trimming took 2 bases from V and 4 from J, leaving 11 bases between them. Germline V gene sequence: CDR1 KGHSH, CDR2 LQKENI. The CDR3 contains 14 residues. The CDR3 region has the DNA TGTGCCAGCTCACCATTTAGAGGGCGAGAGACCCAGTACTTC. Its protein product is CASSPFRGRETQYF.

V and J are TRBV5-1 and TRBJ2-5, with 11 bases fitting TRBD2. CDR1 is SGHRS and CDR2 is YFSETQ in the germline V gene. The length of the CDR3 is 16 residues. Trimming at V came to 0 bases and at J to 6 bases, leaving 7 bases not matched to a gene. CDR3 in amino acids: CASSLGVLAGEKTQYF. The CDR3 DNA sequence: TGCGCCAGCAGCTTGGGGGTACTAGCGGGAGAAAAGACCCAGTACTTC.